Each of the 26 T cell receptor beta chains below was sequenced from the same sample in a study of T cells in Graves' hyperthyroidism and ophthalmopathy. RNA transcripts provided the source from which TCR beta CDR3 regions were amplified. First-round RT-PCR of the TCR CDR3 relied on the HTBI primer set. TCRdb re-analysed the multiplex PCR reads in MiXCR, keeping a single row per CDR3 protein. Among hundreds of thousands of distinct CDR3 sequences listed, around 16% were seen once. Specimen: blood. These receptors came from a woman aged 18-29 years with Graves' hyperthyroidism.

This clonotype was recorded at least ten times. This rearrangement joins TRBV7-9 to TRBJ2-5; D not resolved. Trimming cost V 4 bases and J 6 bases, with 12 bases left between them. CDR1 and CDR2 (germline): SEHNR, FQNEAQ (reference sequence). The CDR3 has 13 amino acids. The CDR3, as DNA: TGTGCCAGCAGCTCCGGGCCTCTCAAGACCCAGTACTTC. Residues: CASSSGPLKTQYF.

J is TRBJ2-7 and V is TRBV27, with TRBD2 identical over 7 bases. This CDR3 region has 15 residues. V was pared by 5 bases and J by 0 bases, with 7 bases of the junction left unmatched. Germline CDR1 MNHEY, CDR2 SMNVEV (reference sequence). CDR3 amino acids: CASSGGGGSSYEQYF. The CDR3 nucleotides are TGTGCCAGCAGTGGGGGGGGGGGGAGCTCCTACGAGCAGTACTTC.

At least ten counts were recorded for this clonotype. CDR3 protein: CASSLATSYEQYF. The CDR3 DNA reads TGTGCCAGCAGCTTGGCCACAAGCTACGAGCAGTACTTC. The J gene is TRBJ2-7, the V gene TRBV7-2; unclear D gene. This CDR3 region has 13 residues. Germline CDR1 reads SGHTA; CDR2 reads FQGNSA. Trimming removed 3 bases at V and 3 bases at J, with 9 bases between.

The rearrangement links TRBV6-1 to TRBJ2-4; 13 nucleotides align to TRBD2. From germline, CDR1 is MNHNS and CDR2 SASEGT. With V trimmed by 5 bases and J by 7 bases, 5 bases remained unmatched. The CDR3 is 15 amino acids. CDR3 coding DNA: TGTGCCAGCAGTCGGACTAGCGGGAGCAGCAACATTCAGTACTTC. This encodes CASSRTSGSSNIQYF.

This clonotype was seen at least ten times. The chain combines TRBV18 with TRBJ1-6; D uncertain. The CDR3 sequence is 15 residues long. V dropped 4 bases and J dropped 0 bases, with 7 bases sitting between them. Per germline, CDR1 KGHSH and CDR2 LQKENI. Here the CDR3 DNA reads TGTGCCAGCTCACGTTCCGCCTCCTATAATTCACCCCTCCACTTT. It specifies CASSRSASYNSPLHF.

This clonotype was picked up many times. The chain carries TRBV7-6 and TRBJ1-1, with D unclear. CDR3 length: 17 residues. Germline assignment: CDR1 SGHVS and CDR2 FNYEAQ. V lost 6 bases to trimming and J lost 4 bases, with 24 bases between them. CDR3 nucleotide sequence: TGTGCCAGCAGACTAGACCCCCAGGAGGGAGTGGGCACTGAAGCTTTCTTT. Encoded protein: CASRLDPQEGVGTEAFF.

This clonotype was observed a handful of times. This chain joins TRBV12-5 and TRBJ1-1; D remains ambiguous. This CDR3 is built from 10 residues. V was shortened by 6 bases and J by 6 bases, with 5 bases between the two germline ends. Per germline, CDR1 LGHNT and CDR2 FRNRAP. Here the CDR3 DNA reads TGTGCTAGTGGAAATTCTGAAGCTTTCTTT. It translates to CASGNSEAFF. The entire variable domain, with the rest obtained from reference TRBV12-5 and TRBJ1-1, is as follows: DARVTQTPRHKVTEMGQEVTMRCQPILGHNTVFWYRQTMMQGLELLAYFRNRAPLDDSGMPKDRFSAEMPDATLATLKIQPSEPRDSAVYFCASGNSEAFFGQGTRLTVV.

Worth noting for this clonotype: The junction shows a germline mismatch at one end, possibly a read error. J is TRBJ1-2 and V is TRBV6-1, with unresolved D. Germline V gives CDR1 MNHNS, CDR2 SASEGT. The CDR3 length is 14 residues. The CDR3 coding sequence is TGTGCCAGCAATGAAGACGGTATTAACTATGGCTACACCTTC. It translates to CASNEDGINYGYTF.

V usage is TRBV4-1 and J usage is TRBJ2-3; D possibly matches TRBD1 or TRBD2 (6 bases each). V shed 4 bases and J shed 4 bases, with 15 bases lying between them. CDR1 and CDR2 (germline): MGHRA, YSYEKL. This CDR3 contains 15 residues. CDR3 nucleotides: TGCGCCAGCAGCCTAATAGAGGGGGGCGCAGATACGCAGTATTTT. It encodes CASSLIEGGADTQYF.

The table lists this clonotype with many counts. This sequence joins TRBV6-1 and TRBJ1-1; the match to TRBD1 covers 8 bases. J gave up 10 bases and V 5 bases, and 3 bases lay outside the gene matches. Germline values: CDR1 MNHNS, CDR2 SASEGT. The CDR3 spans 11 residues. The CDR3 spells CASSTDRAAFF. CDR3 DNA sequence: TGTGCCAGCAGTACGGACAGGGCAGCTTTCTTT.

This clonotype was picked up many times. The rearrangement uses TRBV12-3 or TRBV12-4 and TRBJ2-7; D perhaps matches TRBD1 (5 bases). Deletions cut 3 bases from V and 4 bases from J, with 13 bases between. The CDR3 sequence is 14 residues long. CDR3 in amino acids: CASSFAGLRYEQYF. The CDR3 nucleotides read TGTGCCAGCAGTTTTGCAGGGCTCAGGTACGAGCAGTACTTC.

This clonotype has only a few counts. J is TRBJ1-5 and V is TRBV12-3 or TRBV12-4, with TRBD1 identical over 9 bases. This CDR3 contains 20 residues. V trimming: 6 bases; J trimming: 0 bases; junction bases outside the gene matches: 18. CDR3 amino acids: CASSSGQGPRRKYSNQPQHF. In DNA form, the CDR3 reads TGTGCCAGCAGCTCCGGACAGGGGCCCCGCCGAAAATATAGCAATCAGCCCCAGCATTTT.

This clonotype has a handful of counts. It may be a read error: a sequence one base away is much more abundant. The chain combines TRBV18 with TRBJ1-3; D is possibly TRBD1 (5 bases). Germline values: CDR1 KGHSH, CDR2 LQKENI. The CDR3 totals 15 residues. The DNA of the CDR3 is TGTGCCAGCTCACCCGATTCCAGGGCTGGAAACACCGTATATTTT. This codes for CASSPDSRAGNTVYF.

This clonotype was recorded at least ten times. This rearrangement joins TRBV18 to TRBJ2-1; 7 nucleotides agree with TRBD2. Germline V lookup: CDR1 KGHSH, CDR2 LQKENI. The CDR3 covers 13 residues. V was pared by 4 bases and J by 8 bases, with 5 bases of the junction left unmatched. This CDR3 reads CASSQREGDEQFF. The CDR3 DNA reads TGTGCCAGCTCACAGCGGGAAGGCGATGAGCAGTTCTTC.

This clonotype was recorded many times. CDR3 amino acids: CASRTGPHEQYF. In nucleotides, the CDR3 is TGTGCCAGCAGAACCGGGCCCCACGAGCAGTACTTC. The J gene is TRBJ2-7, the V gene TRBV12-3 or TRBV12-4; D unresolved. The ends were cut back, 6 bases at V and 5 bases at J, with 11 bases in the middle. The CDR3 has 12 residues.

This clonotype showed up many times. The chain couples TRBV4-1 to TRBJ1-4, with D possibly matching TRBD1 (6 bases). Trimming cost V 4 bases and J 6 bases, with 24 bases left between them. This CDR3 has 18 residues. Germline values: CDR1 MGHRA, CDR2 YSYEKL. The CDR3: CASSPIILTGRGDEKLFF. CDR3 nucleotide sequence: TGCGCCAGCAGCCCCATTATTCTAACAGGGCGAGGCGATGAAAAACTGTTTTTT.

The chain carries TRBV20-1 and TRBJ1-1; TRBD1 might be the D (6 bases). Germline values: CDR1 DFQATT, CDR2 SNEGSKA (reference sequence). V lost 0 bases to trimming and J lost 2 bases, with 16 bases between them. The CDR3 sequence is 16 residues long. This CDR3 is CSARDEGLGGNTEAFF. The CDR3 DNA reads TGCAGTGCTAGAGATGAAGGGTTAGGGGGAAACACTGAAGCTTTCTTT.

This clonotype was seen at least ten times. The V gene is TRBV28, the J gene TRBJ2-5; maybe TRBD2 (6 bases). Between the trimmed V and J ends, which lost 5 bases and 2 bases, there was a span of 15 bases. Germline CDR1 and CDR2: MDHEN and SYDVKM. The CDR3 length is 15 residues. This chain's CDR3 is CASSTGGAGQETQYF. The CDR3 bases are TGTGCCAGCAGTACGGGCGGGGCCGGACAAGAGACCCAGTACTTC.

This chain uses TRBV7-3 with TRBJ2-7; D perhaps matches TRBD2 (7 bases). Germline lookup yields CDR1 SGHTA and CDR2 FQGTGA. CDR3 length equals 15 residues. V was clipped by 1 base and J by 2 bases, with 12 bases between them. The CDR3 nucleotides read TGTGCCAGCAGCTTAATCGGGGGGCAAGCCTACGAGCAGTACTTC. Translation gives CASSLIGGQAYEQYF.

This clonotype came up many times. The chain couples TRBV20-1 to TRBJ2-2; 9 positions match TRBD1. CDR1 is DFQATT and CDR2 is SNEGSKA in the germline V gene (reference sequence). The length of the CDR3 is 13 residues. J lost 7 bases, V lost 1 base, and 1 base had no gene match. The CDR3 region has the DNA TGCAGTGCTAGAGGGACAGGGGTCGGGGAGCTGTTTTTT. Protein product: CSARGTGVGELFF.

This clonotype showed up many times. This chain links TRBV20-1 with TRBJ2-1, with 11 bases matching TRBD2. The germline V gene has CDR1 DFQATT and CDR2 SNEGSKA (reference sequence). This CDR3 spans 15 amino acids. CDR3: CSRQGSSGGPYEQFF. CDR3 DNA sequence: TGCAGCAGACAGGGGTCTAGCGGGGGGCCTTATGAGCAGTTCTTC.

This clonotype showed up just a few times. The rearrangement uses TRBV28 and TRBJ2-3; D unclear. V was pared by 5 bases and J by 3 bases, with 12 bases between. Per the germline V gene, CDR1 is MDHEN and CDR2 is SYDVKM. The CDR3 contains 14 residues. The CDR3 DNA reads TGTGCCAGCAGTCCTCCCCCCTCGACAGATACGCAGTATTTT. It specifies CASSPPPSTDTQYF.

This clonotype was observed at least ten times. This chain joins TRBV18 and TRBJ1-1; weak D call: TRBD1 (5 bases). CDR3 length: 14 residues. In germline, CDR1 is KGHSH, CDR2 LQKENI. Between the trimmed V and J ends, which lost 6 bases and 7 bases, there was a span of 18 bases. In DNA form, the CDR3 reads TGTGCCAGCTCGCGGTCAGAAGGGGCCGGTGAAGCTTTCTTT. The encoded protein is CASSRSEGAGEAFF.

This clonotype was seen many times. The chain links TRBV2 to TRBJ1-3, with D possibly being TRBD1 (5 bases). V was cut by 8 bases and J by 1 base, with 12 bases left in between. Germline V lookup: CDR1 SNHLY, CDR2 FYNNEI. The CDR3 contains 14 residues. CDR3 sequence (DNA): TGTGCCAGCCTTCGAGGGACTTCTGGAAACACCATATATTTT. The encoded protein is CASLRGTSGNTIYF.

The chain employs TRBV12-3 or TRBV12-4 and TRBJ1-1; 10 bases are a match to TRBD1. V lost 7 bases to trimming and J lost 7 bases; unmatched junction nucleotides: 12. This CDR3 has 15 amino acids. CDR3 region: CASIEQTGGGHEAFF. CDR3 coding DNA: TGTGCCAGCATCGAACAGACAGGGGGCGGACATGAAGCTTTCTTT.

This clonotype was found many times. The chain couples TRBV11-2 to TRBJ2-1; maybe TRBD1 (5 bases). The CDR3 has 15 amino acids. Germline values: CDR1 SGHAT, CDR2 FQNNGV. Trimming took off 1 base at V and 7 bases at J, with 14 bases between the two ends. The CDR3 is CASSLGGRAGNEQFF. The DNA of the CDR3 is TGTGCCAGCAGCTTAGGGGGCAGGGCCGGGAATGAGCAGTTCTTC.